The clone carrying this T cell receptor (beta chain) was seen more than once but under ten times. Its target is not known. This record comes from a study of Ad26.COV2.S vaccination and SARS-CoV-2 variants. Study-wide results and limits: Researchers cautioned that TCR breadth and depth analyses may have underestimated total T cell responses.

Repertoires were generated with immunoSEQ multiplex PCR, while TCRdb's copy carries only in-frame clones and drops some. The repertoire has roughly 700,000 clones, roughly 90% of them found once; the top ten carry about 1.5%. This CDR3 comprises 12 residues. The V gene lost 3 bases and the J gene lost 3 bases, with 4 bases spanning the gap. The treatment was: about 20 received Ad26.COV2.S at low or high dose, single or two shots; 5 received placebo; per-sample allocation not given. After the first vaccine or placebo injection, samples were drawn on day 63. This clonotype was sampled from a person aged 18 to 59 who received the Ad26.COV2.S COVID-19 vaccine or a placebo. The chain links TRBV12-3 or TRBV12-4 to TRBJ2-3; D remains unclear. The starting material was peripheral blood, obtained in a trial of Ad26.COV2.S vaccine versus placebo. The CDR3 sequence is CASSLLTDTQYF. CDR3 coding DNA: TGTGCCAGCAGTTTGTTGACAGATACGCAGTATTTT.